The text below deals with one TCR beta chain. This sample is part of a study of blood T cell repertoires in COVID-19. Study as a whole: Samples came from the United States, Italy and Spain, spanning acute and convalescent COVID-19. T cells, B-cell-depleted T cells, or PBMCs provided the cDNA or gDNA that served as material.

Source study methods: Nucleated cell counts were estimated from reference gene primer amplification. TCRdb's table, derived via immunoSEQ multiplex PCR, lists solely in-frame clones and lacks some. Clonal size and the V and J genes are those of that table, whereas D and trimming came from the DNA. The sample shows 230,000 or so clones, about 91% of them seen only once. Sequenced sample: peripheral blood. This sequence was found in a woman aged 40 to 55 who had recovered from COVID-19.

The CDR3 here is CACDSGSRLGGYTF. The CDR3 DNA is TGTGCCTGTGATTCGGGGAGCAGACTGGGTGGCTACACCTTC. This chain connects TRBV30 to TRBJ1-2; D is uncertain. CDR1 is GTSNPN and CDR2 is SVGIG in the germline V gene (reference sequence). The ends were cut back, 6 bases at V and 7 bases at J, with 21 bases in the middle. The CDR3 is made up of 14 amino acids. The variable domain in full, completed from reference TRBV30 and TRBJ1-2, reads SQTIHQWPATLVQPVGSPLSLECTVEGTSNPNLYWYRQAAGRGLQLLFYSVGIGQISSEVPQNLSASRPQDRQFILSSKKLLLSDSGFYLCACDSGSRLGGYTFGSGTRLTVV.